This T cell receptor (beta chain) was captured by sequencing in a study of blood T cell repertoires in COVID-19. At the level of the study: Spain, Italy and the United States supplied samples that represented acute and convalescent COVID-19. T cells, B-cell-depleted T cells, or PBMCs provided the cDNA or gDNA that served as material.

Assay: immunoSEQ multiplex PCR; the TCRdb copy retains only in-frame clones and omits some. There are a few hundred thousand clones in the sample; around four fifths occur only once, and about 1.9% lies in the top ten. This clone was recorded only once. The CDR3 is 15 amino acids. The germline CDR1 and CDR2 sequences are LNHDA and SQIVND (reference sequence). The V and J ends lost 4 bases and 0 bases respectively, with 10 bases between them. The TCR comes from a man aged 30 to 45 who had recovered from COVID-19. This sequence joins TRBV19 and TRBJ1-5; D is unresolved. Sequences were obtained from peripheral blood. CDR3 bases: TGTGCCAGTAGTACCACGGTTTATAGCAATCAGCCCCAGCATTTT. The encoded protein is CASSTTVYSNQPQHF. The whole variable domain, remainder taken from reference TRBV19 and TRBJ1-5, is DGGITQSPKYLFRKEGQNVTLSCEQNLNHDAMYWYRQDPGQGLRLIYYSQIVNDFQKGDIAEGYSVSREKKESFPLTVTSAQKNPTAFYLCASSTTVYSNQPQHFGDGTRLSIL.